This T cell receptor beta chain emerged from a study of siplizumab effects on memory and regulatory T cells. Findings and limits, study-wide: For mappable alloreactive CD4+ clones, the mean Treg-derived fraction was around 74% with siplizumab and roughly 25% in controls. Naive versus memory phenotype went unassigned for roughly 75-95% of proliferating CD4+ or CD8+ clones.

With respect to this clone: Its antigen remains unknown.

This CDR3 has 15 amino acids. Germline CDR1 SGHRS, CDR2 YFSETQ. V was trimmed by 0 bases and J by 2 bases, leaving 12 bases between them. TCRdb's copy holds only in-frame clones and misses some; the assay was immunoSEQ multiplex PCR. This sample yields some 100,000 clones, of which around 92% are seen a single time; roughly 2.5% belongs to the top ten. The sequenced material came from CD4+ T cells sorted from blood. The chain is built from TRBV5-1 and TRBJ2-7; a weak D match, TRBD1 (6 bases). This clonotype was sampled from a human donor in good health. Some clones in this sample may be carry-over from other donors' samples. CDR3 sequence: CASSLETGGTYEQYF. The CDR3 coding sequence is TGCGCCAGCAGCTTGGAGACAGGAGGAACCTACGAGCAGTACTTC.